This T cell receptor beta chain was recorded in a study of blood T cells in healthy people across ages. In regard to this clonotype: Its matching antigen is unknown.

This CDR3 contains 13 residues. Trimming took 3 bases from V and 5 from J, leaving 10 bases between them. A second roughly 7 to 11 cycle PCR used barcoded and J-beta primers. MiXCR, run by TCRdb on the 5' RACE reads, gives a single entry per CDR3 protein. The repertoire includes fewer than 650,000 distinct CDR3 sequences, about 27% of them detected once, and approximately 3.7% sits in the top ten. Whole-study findings and limits: Since the PBMCs were unsorted, naive and antigen-experienced cells could not be conclusively compared.

This sample was shared with a second study, whose subject was T cells of mothers and their children. That work states: The study found thymic selection shapes TCR recombination output similarly in related and unrelated pairs.

The sample was blood. This clonotype was sampled from a boy aged 2 to 10 in good health. The chain recombines TRBV12-3 or TRBV12-4 with TRBJ2-5; D uncertain. CDR3 residues: CASSFAGTETQYF. The DNA for the CDR3 is TGTGCCAGCAGTTTTGCCGGCACGGAGACCCAGTACTTC.